A selection of T cell receptor beta chains follows, all from one sample in a study of blood T cell repertoires in COVID-19. Profiling relied on immunoSEQ multiplex PCR, and the TCRdb table lists in-frame clones only, not all of them. The sample has about 320,000 clones; 85% are singletons. The sequenced sample was peripheral blood. The receptors derive from a human donor in a cohort sampled during active COVID-19. Each CDR3 is given with its conserved first and last residue. The order of the fields is V gene, J gene, D gene, clone size, CDR3 DNA, CDR3 protein. D genes are given only for firm matches. For some rows the clone size is stated as once, few or many, or as a class when expanded; others skip it.

>TRBV7-8|TRBJ2-1|TRBD1|-
TGTGCCAGCAGCCGGGACAGGGACCACAATGAGCAGTTCTTC
CASSRDRDHNEQFF
>TRBV14|TRBJ1-1|-|-
TGTGCCAGCAGCCAAGATGGAGGCAGATTCAACACTGAAGCTTTCTTT
CASSQDGGRFNTEAFF
>TRBV6-1|TRBJ1-1|-|many
TGTGCCAGCAGTGAACCTGACAGGTTTGCTAGGGCTGAAGCTTTCTTT
CASSEPDRFARAEAFF
>TRBV2|TRBJ2-3|-|-
TGTGCCAGCATCCGGGGACAATCGGATTCGGGCACAGATACGCAGTATTTT
CASIRGQSDSGTDTQYF
>TRBV6-5|TRBJ2-5|TRBD2|-
TGTGCCAGCAGTTACTCGATAGGGACTAGTAGGGAGACCCAGTACTTC
CASSYSIGTSRETQYF
>TRBV19|TRBJ1-1|-|once
TGTGCCAGTAGTATACAGGATACCTCCATGAACACTGAAGCTTTCTTT
CASSIQDTSMNTEAFF
>TRBV11-3|TRBJ2-3|TRBD1|-
TGTGCCAGCAGCCCGGGACAGGGGAAGCAGTATTTT
CASSPGQGKQYF
>TRBV19|TRBJ2-1|-|-
TGTGCCAGTAGTATAGATATAAACAATGAGCAGTTCTTC
CASSIDINNEQFF
>TRBV14|TRBJ1-2|TRBD1|-
TGTGCCAGCAGCCCAGCAGGGGGGCCATACTATGGCTACACCTTC
CASSPAGGPYYGYTF
>TRBV1|TRBJ2-4|-|-
TGCACCAGCAGCCCCACACCTCCGCGGGGGGGCCACATTCAGTACTTC
CTSSPTPPRGGHIQYF
>TRBV12-3/TRBV12-4|TRBJ1-2|TRBD1|-
TGTGCCAGCAGTGAGCAGGGGGGAGGCTACACCTTC
CASSEQGGGYTF
>TRBV12-3/TRBV12-4|TRBJ2-7|-|-
TGTGCCAGCAGCCGACGGGACTACGAGCAGTACTTC
CASSRRDYEQYF
>TRBV29-1|TRBJ1-5|TRBD1|-
TGCAGCGTTCTAGGACAGGGGATGACGGAGCCCCAGCATTTT
CSVLGQGMTEPQHF
>TRBV24-1|TRBJ2-1|TRBD2|-
TGTGCCACCAGCGATGGGACTAGCGGTAATGAGCAGTTCTTC
CATSDGTSGNEQFF
>TRBV7-3|TRBJ1-6|TRBD1|once
TGTGCCAGCAGCTCAGTCTCGACAGGGATAGGCTCACCCCTCCACTTT
CASSSVSTGIGSPLHF
>TRBV9|TRBJ2-3|-|-
TGTGCCAGCAGCCTGCGACAGATTCGGGATACGCAGTATTTT
CASSLRQIRDTQYF
>TRBV7-2|TRBJ2-4|TRBD1|-
TGTGCCAGCAGCACGGGACAGAAAAACATTCAGTACTTC
CASSTGQKNIQYF
>TRBV5-1|TRBJ1-1|-|once
TGCGCCAGCAGCTTCACAAGGGAGACTGAAGCTTTCTTT
CASSFTRETEAFF
>TRBV5-6|TRBJ1-5|TRBD1|few
TGTGCCAGCAGCTTGAGGACAGGGGCTAGCAATCAGCCCCAGCATTTT
CASSLRTGASNQPQHF
>TRBV2|TRBJ1-3|TRBD1|-
TGTGCCAGCAGTGAGACAGGGAGAGCCTCTGGAAACACCATATATTTT
CASSETGRASGNTIYF
>TRBV14|TRBJ2-7|TRBD1|-
TGTGCCAGCAGCCAGGGACAGGGAGGACTCTACGAGCAGTACTTC
CASSQGQGGLYEQYF
>TRBV6-5|TRBJ2-5|-|-
TGTGCCAGCGAGGTAAAAGAGACCCAGTACTTC
CASEVKETQYF
>TRBV7-2|TRBJ1-1|-|-
TGTGCCAGCAGCTCCCTCCTCACTGAAGCTTTCTTT
CASSSLLTEAFF
>TRBV5-1|TRBJ2-7|-|once
TGCGCCAGCAGACCAGGACAGTTTTCCTACGAGCAGTACTTC
CASRPGQFSYEQYF
>TRBV5-1|TRBJ1-4|-|-
TGCGCCAGCAGCTTGGAGGCGGGCGGTGAAAAACTGTTTTTT
CASSLEAGGEKLFF
>TRBV6-6|TRBJ2-3|-|-
TGTGCCAGCAGTCTCTTTGGGGGGGGCGGTTCAGATACGCAGTATTTT
CASSLFGGGGSDTQYF
>TRBV7-2|TRBJ1-1|-|-
TGTGCCAGCAGATCCAGGGTGGCGAACACTGAAGCTTTCTTT
CASRSRVANTEAFF
>TRBV18|TRBJ1-5|-|-
TGTGCCAGCTCACCTCGACAGGACTTAAATCAGCCCCAGCATTTT
CASSPRQDLNQPQHF
>TRBV11-2|TRBJ1-4|-|-
TGTGCCAGCAGCCTCCTCGGTGTAAAACTGTTTTTT
CASSLLGVKLFF
>TRBV19|TRBJ2-3|-|once
TGTGCCACGTCTGGGTGGGGGGAGCCAACTAGCACAGATACGCAGTATTTT
CATSGWGEPTSTDTQYF
>TRBV12-3/TRBV12-4|TRBJ2-7|-|-
TGTGCCAGCAGTTTCGACGGGTCGGGCGAGCAGTACTTC
CASSFDGSGEQYF
>TRBV5-1|TRBJ1-2|-|many
TGCGCCAGCAGCTCCCCGGGACGGGGGTATGATGGCTACACCTTC
CASSSPGRGYDGYTF
>TRBV30|TRBJ1-2|-|-
TGTGCCTGGAGTGGTGGCGGCGCTAACTATGGCTACACCTTC
CAWSGGGANYGYTF
>TRBV6-1|TRBJ1-2|-|-
TGTGCCAGCAGTGAGCAGGGCGGGGAAGGCTACACCTTC
CASSEQGGEGYTF
>TRBV6-1|TRBJ1-3|-|-
TGTGCCAGCAGTGAAGCGTTTGGGGGGATCTCTGGAAACACCATATATTTT
CASSEAFGGISGNTIYF
>TRBV4-2|TRBJ2-7|-|-
TGTGCCAGCAGCCAAGATGTCGGACAGAAGCTAACCGAGCAGTACTTC
CASSQDVGQKLTEQYF
>TRBV10-1|TRBJ1-4|-|-
TGCGCCAGCAGTGAGTCAGGGGCAACTAATGAAAAACTGTTTTTT
CASSESGATNEKLFF
>TRBV11-3|TRBJ2-1|TRBD2|-
TGTGCCAGCAGCTTGGAGGCGGGGGGGCGATACAATGAGCAGTTCTTC
CASSLEAGGRYNEQFF
>TRBV10-3|TRBJ2-7|-|once
TGTGCCATCATGCAGGGCCACGAGCAGTACTTC
CAIMQGHEQYF
>TRBV24-1|TRBJ1-5|-|once
TGTGCCACCAGTGACTGGGGGGGCCCCCAGCATTTT
CATSDWGGPQHF
>TRBV2|TRBJ2-2|TRBD1|-
TGTGCCAGCACCCTAAGTCGGGACAGGGGGCATGGGGAGCTGTTTTTT
CASTLSRDRGHGELFF
>TRBV3-1/TRBV3-2|TRBJ1-6|-|-
TGTGCCAGCAGCCAACAGGGCTCCTATAATTCACCCCTCCACTTT
CASSQQGSYNSPLHF
>TRBV7-9|TRBJ1-4|-|-
TGTGCCAGCAGCTTAGTGGGTACAGATAATGAAAAACTGTTTTTT
CASSLVGTDNEKLFF
>TRBV5-1|TRBJ1-2|-|-
TGCGCCAGCAGCCCACAGGGTGAGGATGGCTACACCTTC
CASSPQGEDGYTF
>TRBV5-1|TRBJ2-7|-|medium-sized
TGCGCCAGCAGCTTGTCGCGCGGGGGCCCCTACGAGCAGTACTTC
CASSLSRGGPYEQYF
>TRBV7-3|TRBJ1-2|TRBD1|-
TGTGCCAGCAGCCCTACCCTTTCAGGGGGTGGTGGCTACACCTTC
CASSPTLSGGGGYTF
>TRBV7-3|TRBJ2-3|TRBD2|-
TGTGCCAGCAGTTTTAGCGGGGTTCCAGGGGATACGCAGTATTTT
CASSFSGVPGDTQYF
>TRBV10-2|TRBJ1-2|TRBD1|-
TGCGCCAGTATGGACAGGGGATCATATGGCTACACCTTC
CASMDRGSYGYTF
>TRBV2|TRBJ1-5|TRBD1|-
TGTGCCAGCAGTGAAGGGACAGGCGCCAATCAGCCCCAGCATTTT
CASSEGTGANQPQHF
>TRBV12-3/TRBV12-4|TRBJ2-7|-|-
TGTGCCAGCAGTTTAGGTGTGAGTTACGAGCAGTACTTC
CASSLGVSYEQYF
>TRBV5-4|TRBJ1-1|TRBD1|-
TGTGCCAGCAGCTTAGCAGGGGGCGGCACTGAAGCTTTCTTT
CASSLAGGGTEAFF
>TRBV3-1/TRBV3-2|TRBJ2-7|TRBD1|-
TGTGCCAGCAGCCAAGTCGCCGGGACAGGGTCCTACGAGCAGTACTTC
CASSQVAGTGSYEQYF
>TRBV4-2|TRBJ1-5|-|-
TGTGCCAGCAGCCAAACGTCGCTTAGGGGCAGGGGCCAGCCCCAGCATTTT
CASSQTSLRGRGQPQHF
>TRBV19|TRBJ1-3|-|-
TGTGCCAGTATACAGTCCTTCTCTGGAAACACCATATATTTT
CASIQSFSGNTIYF
>TRBV7-8|TRBJ1-4|TRBD1|-
TGTGCCAGCAGCGAAAACAGGGGAGCTAATGAAAAACTGTTTTTT
CASSENRGANEKLFF